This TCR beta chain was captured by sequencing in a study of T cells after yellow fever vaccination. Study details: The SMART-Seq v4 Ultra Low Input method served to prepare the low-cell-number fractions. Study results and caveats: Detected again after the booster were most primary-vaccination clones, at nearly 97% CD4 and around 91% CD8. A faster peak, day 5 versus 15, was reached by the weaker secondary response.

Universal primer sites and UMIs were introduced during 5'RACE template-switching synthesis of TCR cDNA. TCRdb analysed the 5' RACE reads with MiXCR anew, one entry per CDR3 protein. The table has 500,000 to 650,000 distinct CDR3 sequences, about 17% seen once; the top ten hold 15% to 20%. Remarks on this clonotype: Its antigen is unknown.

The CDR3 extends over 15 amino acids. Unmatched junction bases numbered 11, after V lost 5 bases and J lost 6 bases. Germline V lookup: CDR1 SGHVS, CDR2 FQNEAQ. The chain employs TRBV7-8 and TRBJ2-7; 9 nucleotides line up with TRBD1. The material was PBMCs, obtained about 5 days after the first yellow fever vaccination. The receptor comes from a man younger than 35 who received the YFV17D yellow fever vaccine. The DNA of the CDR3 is TGTGCCAGCAGCCCCTGGACAGGGGTTTTCGGCGAGCAGTACTTC. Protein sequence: CASSPWTGVFGEQYF.